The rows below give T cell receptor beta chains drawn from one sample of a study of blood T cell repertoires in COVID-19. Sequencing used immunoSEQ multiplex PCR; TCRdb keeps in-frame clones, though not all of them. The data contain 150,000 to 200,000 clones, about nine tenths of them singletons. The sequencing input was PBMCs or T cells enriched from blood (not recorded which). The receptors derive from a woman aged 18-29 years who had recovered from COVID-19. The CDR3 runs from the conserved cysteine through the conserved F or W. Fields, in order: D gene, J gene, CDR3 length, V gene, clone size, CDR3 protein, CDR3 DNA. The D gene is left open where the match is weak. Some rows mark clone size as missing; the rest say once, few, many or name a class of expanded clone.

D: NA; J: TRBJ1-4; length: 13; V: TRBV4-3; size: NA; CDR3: CASSDSGGEKLFF; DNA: TGCGCCAGCAGCGATAGCGGGGGTGAAAAACTGTTTTTT
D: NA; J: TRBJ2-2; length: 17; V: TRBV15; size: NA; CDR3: CATSRDLTGEGTGELFF; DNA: TGTGCCACCAGCAGGGACTTGACAGGGGAGGGAACCGGGGAGCTGTTTTTT
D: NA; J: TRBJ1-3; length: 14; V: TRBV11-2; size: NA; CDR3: CASSSPGAGNTIYF; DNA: TGTGCCAGCAGCTCACCAGGGGCTGGAAACACCATATATTTT
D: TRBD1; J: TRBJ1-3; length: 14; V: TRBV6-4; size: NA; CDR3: CASRDRASGNTIYF; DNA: TGTGCCAGTCGGGACAGGGCCTCTGGAAACACCATATATTTT
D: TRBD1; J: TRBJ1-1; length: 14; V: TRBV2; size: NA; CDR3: CAGSTGGARTEAFF; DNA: TGTGCCGGATCGACAGGGGGCGCAAGGACTGAAGCTTTCTTT
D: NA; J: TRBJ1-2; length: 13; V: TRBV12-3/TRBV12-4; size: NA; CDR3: CASSLRSIYGYTF; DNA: TGTGCCAGCAGTTTGAGGTCAATCTATGGCTACACCTTC
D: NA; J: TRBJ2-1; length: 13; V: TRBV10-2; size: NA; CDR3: CASSFGEYNEQFF; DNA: TGCGCCAGCAGTTTCGGGGAGTACAATGAGCAGTTCTTC
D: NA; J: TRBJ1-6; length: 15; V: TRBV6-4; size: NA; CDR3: CASSDSETGNSPLHF; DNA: TGTGCCAGCAGTGACTCGGAAACAGGGAATTCACCCCTCCACTTT
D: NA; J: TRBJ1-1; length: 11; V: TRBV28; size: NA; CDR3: CASSPSLEAFF; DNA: TGTGCCAGCAGTCCCTCACTTGAAGCTTTCTTT
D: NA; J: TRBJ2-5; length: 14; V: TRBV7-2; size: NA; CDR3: CASSPLTGSGTQYF; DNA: TGTGCCAGCAGCCCCCTGACTGGAAGCGGGACCCAGTACTTC
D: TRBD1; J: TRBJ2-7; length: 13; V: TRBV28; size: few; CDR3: CASSPDRGYEQYF; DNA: TGTGCCAGCAGCCCCGACAGGGGCTACGAGCAGTACTTC
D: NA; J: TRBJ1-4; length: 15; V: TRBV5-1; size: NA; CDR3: CASSLVSSENSRLFF; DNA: TGCGCCAGCAGCTTGGTTTCGAGTGAGAACAGCCGACTGTTTTTT
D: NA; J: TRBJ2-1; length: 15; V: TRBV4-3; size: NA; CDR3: CASSQDPQTRNEQFF; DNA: TGCGCCAGCAGCCAAGATCCCCAAACTAGAAATGAGCAGTTCTTC
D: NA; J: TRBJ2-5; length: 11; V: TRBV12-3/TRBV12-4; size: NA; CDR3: CASSSGETQYF; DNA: TGTGCCAGCAGTTCAGGAGAGACCCAGTACTTC
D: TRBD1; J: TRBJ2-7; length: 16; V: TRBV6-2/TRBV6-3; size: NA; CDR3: CASSYSRDRGTYEQYF; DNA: TGTGCCAGCAGTTACTCCCGGGACAGGGGAACCTACGAGCAGTACTTC
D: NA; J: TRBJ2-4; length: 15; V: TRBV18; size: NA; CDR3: CASSPRGGGINIQYF; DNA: TGTGCCAGCTCCCCCAGGGGAGGGGGTATCAACATTCAGTACTTC
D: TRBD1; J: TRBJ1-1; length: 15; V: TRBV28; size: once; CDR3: CASIPGDRASTEAFF; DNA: TGTGCCAGCATCCCGGGGGACAGGGCCTCCACTGAAGCTTTCTTT
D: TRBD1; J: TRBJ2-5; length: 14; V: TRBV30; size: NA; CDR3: CAFYPGQGQETQYF; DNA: TGTGCCTTTTATCCGGGACAGGGGCAAGAGACCCAGTACTTC
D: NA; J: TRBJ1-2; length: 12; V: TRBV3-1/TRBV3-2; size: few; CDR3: CASSQERFGYTF; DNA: TGTGCCAGCAGCCAAGAGAGGTTTGGCTACACCTTC
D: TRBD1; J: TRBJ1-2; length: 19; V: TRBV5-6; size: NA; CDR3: CASSLFLTGGLPANYGYTF; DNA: TGTGCCAGCAGCTTGTTTCTGACAGGGGGTCTTCCTGCTAACTATGGCTACACCTTC
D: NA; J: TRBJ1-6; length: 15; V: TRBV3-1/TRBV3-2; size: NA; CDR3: CASSPAGGSNSPLHF; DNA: TGTGCCAGCAGCCCCGCCGGGGGATCAAATTCACCCCTCCACTTT
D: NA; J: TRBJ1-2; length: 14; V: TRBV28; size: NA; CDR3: CASSVSPGARGYTF; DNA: TGTGCCAGCAGTGTCTCCCCAGGGGCTCGAGGCTACACCTTC
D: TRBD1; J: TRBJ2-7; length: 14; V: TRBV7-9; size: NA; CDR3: CASSPRDRSYEQYF; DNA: TGTGCCAGCAGCCCCCGGGACAGGTCCTACGAGCAGTACTTC
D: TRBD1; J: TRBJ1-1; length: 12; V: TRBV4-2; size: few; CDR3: CASSQNRGEAFF; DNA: TGTGCCAGCAGCCAAAACAGGGGAGAAGCTTTCTTT
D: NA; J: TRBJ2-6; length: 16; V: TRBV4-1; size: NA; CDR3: CASSASAASGANVLTF; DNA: TGCGCCAGCAGCGCCTCGGCGGCTTCTGGGGCCAACGTCCTGACTTTC
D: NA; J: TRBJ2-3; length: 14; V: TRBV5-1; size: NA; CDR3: CASSSPGVTDTQYF; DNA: TGCGCCAGCAGCTCGCCCGGGGTCACAGATACGCAGTATTTT
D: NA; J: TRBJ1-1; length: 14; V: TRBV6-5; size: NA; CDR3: CASSYVSSNTEAFF; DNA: TGTGCCAGCAGTTACGTTAGCAGCAACACTGAAGCTTTCTTT
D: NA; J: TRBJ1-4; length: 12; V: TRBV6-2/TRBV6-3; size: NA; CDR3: CASSRGLEKLFF; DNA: TGTGCCAGCAGCCGGGGACTTGAAAAACTGTTTTTT
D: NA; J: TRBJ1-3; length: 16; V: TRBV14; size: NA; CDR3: CASSQRSGARGNTIYF; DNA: TGTGCCAGCAGCCAAAGATCAGGGGCAAGAGGAAACACCATATATTTT
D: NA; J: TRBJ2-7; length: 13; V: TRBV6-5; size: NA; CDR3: CASKGTDTIKQYF; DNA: TGTGCCAGCAAGGGAACGGACACAATCAAGCAGTACTTC
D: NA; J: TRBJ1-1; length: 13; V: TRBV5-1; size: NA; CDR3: CASSSTMNTEAFF; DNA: TGCGCCAGCAGCTCGACAATGAACACTGAAGCTTTCTTT
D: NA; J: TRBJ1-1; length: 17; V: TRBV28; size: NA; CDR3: CASSFLAFGIENTEAFF; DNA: TGTGCCAGCAGTTTTTTGGCGTTCGGGATAGAAAACACTGAAGCTTTCTTT
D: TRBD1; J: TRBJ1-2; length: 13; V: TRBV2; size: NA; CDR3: CASRPQGAWGYTF; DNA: TGTGCCAGCAGGCCCCAGGGGGCGTGGGGCTACACCTTC
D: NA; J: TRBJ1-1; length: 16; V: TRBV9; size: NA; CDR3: CASSALPGGADTEAFF; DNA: TGTGCCAGCAGCGCCCTACCGGGGGGCGCGGACACTGAAGCTTTCTTT
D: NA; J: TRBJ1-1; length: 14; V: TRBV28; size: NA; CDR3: CASPGGGSSTEAFF; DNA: TGTGCCAGCCCAGGTGGGGGCTCTAGCACTGAAGCTTTCTTT
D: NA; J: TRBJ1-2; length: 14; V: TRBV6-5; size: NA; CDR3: CASSYVGGGTGYTF; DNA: TGTGCCAGCAGTTACGTGGGAGGGGGAACTGGCTACACCTTC
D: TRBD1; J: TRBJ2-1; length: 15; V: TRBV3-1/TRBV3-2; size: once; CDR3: CASSQIRDSYNEQFF; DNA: TGTGCCAGCAGCCAAATCCGGGACAGCTACAATGAGCAGTTCTTC
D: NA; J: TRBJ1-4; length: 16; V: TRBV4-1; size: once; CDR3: CASSQEYGEGKEKLFF; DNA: TGCGCCAGCAGCCAAGAATACGGGGAGGGAAAAGAAAAACTGTTTTTT
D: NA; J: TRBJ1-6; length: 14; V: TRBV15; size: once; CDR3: CATSRDRGDSPLHF; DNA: TGTGCCACCAGCAGAGACAGGGGTGATTCACCCCTCCACTTT
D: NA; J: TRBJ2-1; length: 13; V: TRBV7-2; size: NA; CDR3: CASSSGVSGEQFF; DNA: TGTGCCAGCAGCTCCGGGGTTTCGGGTGAGCAGTTCTTC
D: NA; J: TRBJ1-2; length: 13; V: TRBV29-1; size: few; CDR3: CSVGAGANYGYTF; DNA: TGCAGCGTTGGTGCGGGGGCGAACTATGGCTACACCTTC
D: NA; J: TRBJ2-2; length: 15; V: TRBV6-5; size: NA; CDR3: CASRSPTVDTGELFF; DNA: TGTGCCAGCAGAAGCCCGACAGTTGACACCGGGGAGCTGTTTTTT